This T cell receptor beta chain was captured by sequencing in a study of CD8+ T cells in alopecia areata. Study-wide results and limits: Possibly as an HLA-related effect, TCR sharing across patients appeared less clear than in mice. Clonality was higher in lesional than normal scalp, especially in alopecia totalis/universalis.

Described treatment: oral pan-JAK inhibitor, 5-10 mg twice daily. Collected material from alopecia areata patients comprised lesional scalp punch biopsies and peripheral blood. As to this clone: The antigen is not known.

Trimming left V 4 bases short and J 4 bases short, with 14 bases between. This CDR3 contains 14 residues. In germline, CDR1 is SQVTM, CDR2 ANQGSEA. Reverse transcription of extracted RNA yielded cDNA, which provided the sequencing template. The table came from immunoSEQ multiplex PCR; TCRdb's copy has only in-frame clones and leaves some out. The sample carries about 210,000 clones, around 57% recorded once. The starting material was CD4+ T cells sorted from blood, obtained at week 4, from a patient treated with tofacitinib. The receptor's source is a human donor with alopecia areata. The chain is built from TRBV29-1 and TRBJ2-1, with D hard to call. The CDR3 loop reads CSVVVATLYNEQFF. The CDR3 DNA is TGCAGCGTTGTCGTCGCGACCCTTTACAATGAGCAGTTCTTC.